The clone carrying this TCR beta chain has only one observation. The antigen is unknown. This record belongs to a study of T cell responses to AZD1222 COVID-19 vaccine. Study-wide findings and caveats: Donors were chiefly white British, with a greater number of females, and clonal diversity was perhaps underestimated. Nearly half of unique spike-specific TCRs reportedly avoided B.1.351 and B.1.1.7 mutated regions.

Only in-frame clones appear in the TCRdb table, and some are missing; sequencing was by immunoSEQ multiplex PCR. The sample contains 100,000 to 150,000 clones, about 93% of which appear only once. V lost 3 bases to trimming and J lost 3 bases, with 11 bases between them. The CDR3 is 14 residues long. Per germline, CDR1 PRHDT and CDR2 FYEKMQ (reference sequence). The receptor was isolated from an adult in good health. The gene calls are TRBV13 and TRBJ2-5; D is tentatively TRBD1 or TRBD2 (5 bases each). The sequencing used peripheral blood, collected on day 0 of AZD1222 vaccination. The CDR3 reads CASSFRDLKETQYF. The DNA for the CDR3 is TGTGCCAGCAGCTTCCGGGACCTAAAAGAGACCCAGTACTTC. The variable domain in full, with the rest retrieved from reference TRBV13 and TRBJ2-5, is AAGVIQSPRHLIKEKRETATLKCYPIPRHDTVYWYQQGPGQDPQFLISFYEKMQSDKGSIPDRFSAQQFSDYHSELNMSSLELGDSALYFCASSFRDLKETQYFGPGTRLLVL.